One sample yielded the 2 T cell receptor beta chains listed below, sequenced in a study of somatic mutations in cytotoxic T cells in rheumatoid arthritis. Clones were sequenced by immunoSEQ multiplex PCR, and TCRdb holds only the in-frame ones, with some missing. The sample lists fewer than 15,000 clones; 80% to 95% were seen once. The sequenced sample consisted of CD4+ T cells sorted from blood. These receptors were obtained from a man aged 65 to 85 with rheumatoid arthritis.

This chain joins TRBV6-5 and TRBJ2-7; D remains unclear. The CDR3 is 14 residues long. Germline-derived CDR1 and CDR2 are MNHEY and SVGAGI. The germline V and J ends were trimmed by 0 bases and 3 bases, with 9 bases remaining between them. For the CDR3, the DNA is TGTGCCAGCAGTTACTCGATCCTCTACTACGAGCAGTACTTC. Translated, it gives CASSYSILYYEQYF.

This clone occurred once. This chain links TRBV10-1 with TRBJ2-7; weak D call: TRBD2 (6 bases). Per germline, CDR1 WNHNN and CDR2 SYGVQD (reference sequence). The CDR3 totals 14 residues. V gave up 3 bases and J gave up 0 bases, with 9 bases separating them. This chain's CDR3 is CASSEAGVSYEQYF. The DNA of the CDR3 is TGCGCCAGCAGTGAAGCGGGTGTCTCCTACGAGCAGTACTTC.